The 18 T cell receptor beta chains below come from one sample, sequenced in a study of blood T cell repertoires in COVID-19. Profiled with immunoSEQ multiplex PCR; TCRdb holds only in-frame clones, not every one. Found here are 35,000 to 50,000 clones, approximately 73% of them singletons; the top ten hold about 27%. Sequencing was done on a sample of peripheral blood. The receptors stem from a man aged 80 or over with acute or convalescent COVID-19.

The rearrangement uses TRBV4-1 and TRBJ2-1; D is possibly TRBD2 (6 bases). The length of the CDR3 is 16 residues. CDR1 is MGHRA and CDR2 is YSYEKL in the germline V gene. Trimming cost V 0 bases and J 3 bases, with 12 bases left between them. The CDR3 nucleotides are TGCGCCAGCAGCCAAGATCCGGGGAGGTACTACAATGAGCAGTTCTTC. It yields the protein CASSQDPGRYYNEQFF.

The gene calls are TRBV11-2 and TRBJ2-3; 11 nucleotides match TRBD2. This CDR3 comprises 18 residues. The J segment lost 0 bases and the V segment lost 4 bases, leaving 9 bases of the junction unmatched. Germline-derived CDR1 and CDR2 are SGHAT and FQNNGV. CDR3: CASSSYLRTSGSTDTQYF. Here the CDR3 DNA reads TGTGCCAGCAGCTCCTACCTACGGACTAGCGGGAGCACAGATACGCAGTATTTT.

The table lists this clone with a few counts. The V call is TRBV3-1 (or the pseudogene TRBV3-2), the J call TRBJ1-3; D gene unclear. The V and J ends lost 0 bases and 0 bases respectively, with 15 bases between them. This CDR3 is built from 18 residues. The germline V gene encodes CDR1 LGHDT and CDR2 YNNKEL (reference sequence). CDR3 sequence (DNA): TGTGCCAGCAGCCAAGAAGCCCTGCGGAGAACCTCTGGAAACACCATATATTTT. It codes for CASSQEALRRTSGNTIYF.

In its sample, this clone was seen once. The chain links TRBV18 to TRBJ1-4; 7 positions agree with TRBD1. Germline V gene sequence: CDR1 KGHSH, CDR2 LQKENI. The CDR3 spans 15 residues. V lost 0 bases and J lost 7; bases outside the gene matches: 5. In nucleotides, the CDR3 is TGTGCCAGCTCACCACCAGGGGGCAACCCTGAAAAACTGTTTTTT. This sequence encodes CASSPPGGNPEKLFF.

This clone was found once. This rearrangement joins TRBV5-4 to TRBJ2-1; possible D gene TRBD2, 7 bases. Germline V gives CDR1 SGHNT, CDR2 YYREEE (reference sequence). The CDR3 runs 15 residues. Trimming shortened V by 2 bases and J by 5 bases, and 14 bases separated the two germline ends. The CDR3 loop reads CASSFSGGPNNEQFF. The DNA for the CDR3 is TGTGCCAGCAGCTTTTCCGGGGGGCCCAACAATGAGCAGTTCTTC. Drawing the rest from reference TRBV5-4 and TRBJ2-1, the complete variable domain is ETGVTQSPTHLIKTRGQQVTLRCSSQSGHNTVSWYQQALGQGPQFIFQYYREEENGRGNFPPRFSGLQFPNYSSELNVNALELDDSALYLCASSFSGGPNNEQFFGPGTRLTVL.

The V and J genes are TRBV20-1 and TRBJ2-7; the D gene is possibly TRBD2 (6 bases). V was cut by 5 bases and J by 5 bases, with 10 bases left in between. Germline V lookup: CDR1 DFQATT, CDR2 SNEGSKA (reference sequence). The length of the CDR3 is 11 residues. The CDR3 DNA reads TGCAGTGCTCCGACTAGGCACGAGCAGTACTTC. This encodes CSAPTRHEQYF.

This clone was seen just once. The V call is TRBV2, the J call TRBJ1-2, with a possible D match to TRBD1 (6 bases). CDR1 and CDR2 (germline): SNHLY, FYNNEI. The CDR3 contains 13 residues. The V and J ends lost 6 bases and 4 bases respectively, with 12 bases between them. CDR3 in amino acids: CASRPQTGYGYTF. As DNA, the CDR3 is TGTGCCAGCAGGCCCCAGACAGGCTATGGCTACACCTTC.

This clone was counted only a few times. The V call is TRBV7-9, the J call TRBJ1-6; maybe TRBD1 (6 bases). Trimming took off 0 bases at V and 7 bases at J, with 7 bases between the two ends. The CDR3 contains 14 residues. Germline V gene lookup returns CDR1 SEHNR and CDR2 FQNEAQ (reference sequence). CDR3 region: CASSLAQGNSPLHF. The CDR3 region has the DNA TGTGCCAGCAGCTTAGCACAGGGAAATTCACCCCTCCACTTT.

This clone appeared once. The rearrangement uses TRBV2 and TRBJ2-4, with D unresolved. V was cut by 6 bases and J by 6 bases, with 15 bases left in between. The CDR3 runs 14 residues. The V gene's germline CDR1 is SNHLY and CDR2 FYNNEI. The CDR3 here is CASSAMTPGNIQYF. The CDR3 DNA sequence: TGTGCCAGCAGCGCAATGACCCCGGGAAACATTCAGTACTTC. The variable domain in full, with the rest retrieved from reference TRBV2 and TRBJ2-4, is EPEVTQTPSHQVTQMGQEVILRCVPISNHLYFYWYRQILGQKVEFLVSFYNNEISEKSEIFDDQFSVERPDGSNFTLKIRSTKLEDSAMYFCASSAMTPGNIQYFGAGTRLSVL.

The rearrangement uses TRBV28 and TRBJ1-1, with TRBD1 as a possible D gene (5 bases). CDR1 is MDHEN, CDR2 SYDVKM, per germline. V gave up 7 bases and J gave up 5 bases, with 17 bases separating them. The CDR3 spans 14 residues. The CDR3 sequence is CASNEEGLRTEAFF. The CDR3 coding sequence is TGTGCCAGCAATGAGGAGGGGCTGAGGACTGAAGCTTTCTTT. Looking up the rest from reference TRBV28 and TRBJ1-1 gives the full variable domain: DVKVTQSSRYLVKRTGEKVFLECVQDMDHENMFWYRQDPGLGLRLIYFSYDVKMKEKGDIPEGYSVSREKKERFSLILESASTNQTSMYLCASNEEGLRTEAFFGQGTRLTVV.

This clone was found once. V gene TRBV7-3 combines with J gene TRBJ2-2; 8 bases agree with TRBD1. With 5 bases clipped from V and 2 bases from J, the junction kept 7 bases outside the gene matches. This CDR3 has 16 residues. Per the germline V gene, CDR1 is SGHTA and CDR2 is FQGTGA. DNA for the CDR3: TGTGCCAGCAGCCTGACAGGGGATGCCAACACCGGGGAGCTGTTTTTT. The encoded protein is CASSLTGDANTGELFF.

The chain is built from TRBV18 and TRBJ2-2, with TRBD1 identical over 11 bases. The CDR3 has 18 residues. The V gene's germline CDR1 is KGHSH and CDR2 LQKENI. V trimming: 6 bases; J trimming: 1 base; junction bases outside the gene matches: 10. The CDR3 nucleotides are TGTGCCAGCTCTCTCGGACAGGGGGCAGGACGGAACACCGGGGAGCTGTTTTTT. Its translation is CASSLGQGAGRNTGELFF.

Many counts were recorded for this clone. This sequence joins TRBV14 and TRBJ1-1, with D possibly matching TRBD1 (5 bases). Germline CDR1 and CDR2: SGHDN and FVKESK. CDR3 length equals 15 residues. V was clipped by 1 base and J by 1 base, with 10 bases between them. This CDR3 reads CASSQGRDRNTEAFF. Written as DNA, the CDR3 is TGTGCCAGCAGCCAAGGACGCGACAGGAACACTGAAGCTTTCTTT.

In this sample, this clone turned up once. The chain carries TRBV9 and TRBJ1-4; D ambiguous. The V end was cut by 0 bases, the J end by 3 bases, with 15 bases between. CDR1 and CDR2 from the germline V gene are SGDLS and YYNGEE. This CDR3 spans 17 amino acids. CDR3 region: CASSVVEVNGANEKLFF. The CDR3 DNA follows: TGTGCCAGCAGCGTAGTAGAGGTAAACGGCGCTAATGAAAAACTGTTTTTT.

On this clone: At the DNA level, this CDR3 is encoded by other sequences in the same sample as well. The V gene is TRBV2, the J gene TRBJ2-1, with 11 positions matching TRBD2. CDR1 is SNHLY and CDR2 is FYNNEI in the germline V gene. J was trimmed by 6 bases and V by 6 bases; bases with no gene match: 7. This CDR3 spans 15 amino acids. DNA of the CDR3: TGTGCCAGCAGCCGTAGCGGGGGGGCCTTCAATGAGCAGTTCTTC. It codes for CASSRSGGAFNEQFF.

The gene calls are TRBV6-5 and TRBJ2-5; D may be TRBD2 (7 bases). Germline CDR1 reads MNHEY; CDR2 reads SVGAGI. Trimming removed 5 bases at V and 5 bases at J, with 18 bases between. The CDR3 length is 15 residues. The CDR3 DNA follows: TGTGCCAGCAGTCGGGTGGGGGGGCGTTTCGAGACCCAGTACTTC. It translates to CASSRVGGRFETQYF.

The rearrangement joins TRBV5-6 to TRBJ1-2; 9 bases fit TRBD1. The CDR3 loop spans 12 amino acids. Germline V lookup: CDR1 SGHDT, CDR2 YYEEEE. Unmatched junction bases numbered 1, after V lost 3 bases and J lost 7 bases. The CDR3 loop is CASSYRGLGYTF. Here the CDR3 DNA reads TGTGCCAGCAGCTACAGGGGGCTTGGCTACACCTTC.

CDR3 in amino acids: CASSHIKGGMLYEQYF. In nucleotides, the CDR3 is TGTGCCAGCAGTCATATAAAAGGGGGCATGCTCTACGAGCAGTACTTC. V and J are TRBV27 and TRBJ2-7; 7 nucleotides align to TRBD1. The V gene end was trimmed by 5 bases and the J gene end by 3 bases; junction bases not matched to a gene: 13. CDR1 MNHEY and CDR2 SMNVEV come from the germline V gene (reference sequence). This CDR3 has 16 amino acids.